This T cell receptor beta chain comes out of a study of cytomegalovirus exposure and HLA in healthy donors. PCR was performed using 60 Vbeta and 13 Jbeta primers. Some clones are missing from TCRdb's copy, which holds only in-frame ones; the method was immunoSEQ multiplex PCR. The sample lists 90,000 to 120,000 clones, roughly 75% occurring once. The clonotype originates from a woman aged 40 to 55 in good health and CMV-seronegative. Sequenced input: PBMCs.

DNA for the CDR3: TGTGCCAGCATCCCGTCGAGGGGGAGATGGACTGAAGCTTTCTTT. Its translation is CASIPSRGRWTEAFF. The chain couples TRBV5-5 to TRBJ1-1; possibly TRBD1 for D (6 bases). Germline-derived CDR1 and CDR2 are SGHKS and YYEKEE (reference sequence). Trimming stripped 6 bases from V and 5 bases from J, with 20 bases between. CDR3 length: 15 amino acids.